This T cell receptor beta chain stems from a study of T cell repertoires in cytomegalovirus infection (dated by TCRdb to between 2018 and 2021). With respect to the entire study: Because public TCR beta signatures pointed to carriage of CMV infection together with the matching HLA type, the HLA type of each donor mattered for the analysis.

General study outcomes and caveats: Cumulative frequency of public TCR beta family members discriminated carriers of CMV infection plus the relevant HLA type in this cohort and an independent approximately 350-donor cohort. The ex vivo response was dominated by HLA-C-restricted CMV-specific TCR beta clonotypes, and the single most frequent clonotype in two of eight donors was supplied by these HLA-C-restricted clonotypes.

As to this clonotype: No antigen is known for it. No per-base quality is available; no much larger clone lies one base away.

V drops 6 bases and J drops 2 bases, leaving 8 bases in between. Including the terminal cysteine and phenylalanine, the CDR3 comprises 12 residues. Left in the record is the CDR3 DNA by itself, 36 bases read in frame from the first base. CDR1 and CDR2, per the germline V gene (reference sequence), are DFQATT and SNEGSKA. Sequencing used an Illumina HiSeq 1500. Starting from the raw public reads, TCRdb applied fastp trimming at Q25, assembled clones with MiXCR and retained in-frame beta chains. A single entry per CDR3 protein holds the most common genes and DNA from its merged rows. This sample holds fewer than 350,000 distinct CDR3 sequences; roughly a sixth were observed only once. Of the sample, around 12% is held by the ten largest clones.

The clonotype was recovered from a human donor in good health (CMV status not recorded). Some clones in this sample may be carry-over from other donors' samples. The specimen was PBMCs. This chain is built from TRBV20-1 and TRBJ2-1, with TRBD2 tentatively as D gene (6 bases match). The nucleotide sequence reads TGCAGTGCCGGCGGGACCTACAATGAGCAGTTCTTC. Protein translation: CSAGGTYNEQFF.